This entry describes one TCR beta chain. Per the original methods: Reference gene primer amplification in the assay estimated nucleated cell counts. Sequencing used immunoSEQ multiplex PCR; TCRdb keeps in-frame clones, though not all of them. That table supplies the V and J calls and clone size; D and trimming were determined from the DNA. The sample includes about 81,000 clones, 90% to 95% of them seen just once. The data are from a study of blood T cell repertoires in COVID-19. Turning to the study itself: Samples representing acute and convalescent COVID-19 were sourced from the United States, Italy and Spain. The cDNA or gDNA used as material had been derived from T cells, B-cell-depleted T cells, or PBMCs.

The sequenced sample consisted of peripheral blood. This receptor was taken from a woman in her forties or fifties in a cohort sampled during active COVID-19.

The CDR3 is CASSPGVGTDTQYF. CDR3 in DNA: TGTGCCAGCAGTCCGGGGGTGGGCACAGATACGCAGTATTTT. This rearrangement joins TRBV2 to TRBJ2-3, with D possibly TRBD2 on 6 matching bases. From germline, CDR1 is SNHLY and CDR2 FYNNEI. V lost 5 bases and J lost 1, with 10 bases in between. CDR3 length: 14 residues.